A single sample gave rise to the 5 T cell receptor beta chains below, sequenced in a study of T cell responses to AZD1222 COVID-19 vaccine. Sequenced by immunoSEQ multiplex PCR; TCRdb stores in-frame clones only, minus some. Of approximately 170,000 clones listed, just under 95% are singletons. Sample: peripheral blood, taken on day 0 of AZD1222 vaccination. All receptors come from an adult in good health.

This clone showed up just a few times. This sequence joins TRBV2 and TRBJ2-1; 7 bases fit TRBD2. Trimming removed 2 bases from V and 2 bases from J; junction bases left unmatched: 3. Germline CDR1 and CDR2: SNHLY and FYNNEI. CDR3 length: 15 amino acids. The CDR3 protein is CASSETSGAYNEQFF. The CDR3 DNA follows: TGTGCCAGCAGTGAAACCAGCGGGGCCTACAATGAGCAGTTCTTC.

The chain couples TRBV12-3 or TRBV12-4 to TRBJ2-1; D ambiguous. V lost 3 bases, J lost 5 bases, and 8 bases lay in between. The CDR3 totals 13 residues. The CDR3, as DNA: TGTGCCAGCAGTTTCCGCAGCAACAATGAGCAGTTCTTC. Translated, it gives CASSFRSNNEQFF.

This clone was seen once. The V call is TRBV10-2, the J call TRBJ1-5, with D tentatively TRBD1 (5 bases). V lost 3 bases and J 6 bases, leaving 9 bases between the germline ends. This CDR3 is built from 13 residues. CDR1 is WSHSY, CDR2 SAAADI, per germline. CDR3 sequence reads: CASSDFGGQPQHF. The CDR3 DNA follows: TGCGCCAGCAGTGACTTCGGGGGTCAGCCCCAGCATTTT.

This sequence joins TRBV9 and TRBJ1-3; 7 bases agree with TRBD1. CDR1 is SGDLS, CDR2 YYNGEE, per germline. The CDR3 covers 17 residues. V was pared by 0 bases and J by 2 bases, with 8 bases of the junction left unmatched. The CDR3 nucleotides are TGTGCCAGCAGCGTAGTTTCAGGGGGAAATGCTGGAAACACCATATATTTT. This translates into CASSVVSGGNAGNTIYF.

The chain combines TRBV15 with TRBJ1-2; D remains ambiguous. Germline-derived CDR1 and CDR2 are LNHNV and YYDKDF (reference sequence). V dropped 1 base and J dropped 4 bases, with 19 bases sitting between them. This CDR3 has 17 residues. The CDR3: CATSRGGVGGPAYGYTF. The DNA for the CDR3 is TGTGCCACCAGCAGAGGTGGGGTAGGTGGTCCTGCCTATGGCTACACCTTC.